These 8 T cell receptor beta chains were sequenced from one sample in a study of T cells in localized non-small cell lung cancer. Profiling relied on immunoSEQ multiplex PCR, and the TCRdb table lists in-frame clones only, not all of them. This table holds about 59,000 clones, about nine tenths found once. The sequenced sample was peripheral blood, obtained before any cancer treatment. The receptors derive from a man aged 40 to 70 with stage I lung adenocarcinoma.

The chain couples TRBV30 to TRBJ2-7; 10 nucleotides line up with TRBD1. The ends lost 5 bases at V and 3 bases at J; junction bases unmatched: 7. Germline V lookup: CDR1 GTSNPN, CDR2 SVGIG (reference sequence). The CDR3 is made up of 14 amino acids. The CDR3 is CAWGRTGGGYEQYF. The CDR3 coding sequence is TGTGCCTGGGGGCGGACAGGGGGAGGCTACGAGCAGTACTTC. The complete variable domain, with remaining parts taken from reference TRBV30 and TRBJ2-7, reads SQTIHQWPATLVQPVGSPLSLECTVEGTSNPNLYWYRQAAGRGLQLLFYSVGIGQISSEVPQNLSASRPQDRQFILSSKKLLLSDSGFYLCAWGRTGGGYEQYFGPGTRLTVT.

The V and J genes are TRBV7-9 and TRBJ2-2; no reliable D call. This CDR3 contains 15 residues. V was shortened by 5 bases and J by 1 base, with 11 bases between the two germline ends. The germline CDR1 and CDR2 sequences are SEHNR and FQNEAQ (reference sequence). CDR3 amino acids: CASSPTTGNTGELFF. CDR3 bases: TGTGCCAGCAGCCCAACAACGGGGAACACCGGGGAGCTGTTTTTT.

This chain links TRBV7-3 with TRBJ2-1; 7 nucleotides agree with TRBD2. V shed 2 bases, J shed 5 bases, and the junction held 9 bases outside the gene matches. CDR1 and CDR2 (germline): SGHTA, FQGTGA. The CDR3 spans 16 residues. In DNA form, the CDR3 reads TGTGCCAGCAGCTTATTCAGCGGGATGGTGGACAATGAGCAGTTCTTC. As protein: CASSLFSGMVDNEQFF.

This chain uses TRBV5-1 with TRBJ2-1; TRBD1 agrees at 7 bases. The germline CDR1 and CDR2 sequences are SGHRS and YFSETQ. The trim removed 4 bases at V and 0 bases at J, leaving 7 bases unmatched. CDR3 length: 16 residues. The CDR3 sequence: CASSPGTDSSYNEQFF. The DNA for the CDR3 is TGCGCCAGCAGCCCCGGGACAGACAGCTCCTACAATGAGCAGTTCTTC.

This clone has just a few counts. The chain uses TRBV7-9 and TRBJ2-1; weak D call: TRBD1 (5 bases). Germline V gene lookup returns CDR1 SEHNR and CDR2 FQNEAQ (reference sequence). CDR3 length equals 15 residues. Deletions cut 4 bases from V and 9 bases from J, with 19 bases between. The CDR3 here is CASSSTTQGVGEQFF. The CDR3 region has the DNA TGTGCCAGCAGCTCTACCACCCAGGGTGTGGGTGAGCAGTTCTTC.

The chain employs TRBV10-1 and TRBJ2-1; the match to TRBD1 covers 10 bases. The CDR3 is 14 residues long. V trimming: 3 bases; J trimming: 7 bases; junction bases outside the gene matches: 3. The germline CDR1 and CDR2 sequences are WNHNN and SYGVQD (reference sequence). The CDR3 DNA sequence: TGCGCCAGCAGTGATGACAGGGGGCGGAATGAGCAGTTCTTC. This translates into CASSDDRGRNEQFF.

In this sample, this clone turned up once. V gene TRBV30 combines with J gene TRBJ1-4, with D possibly being TRBD1 (5 bases). The CDR3 consists of 16 residues. Germline CDR1 is GTSNPN and CDR2 is SVGIG (reference sequence). The V end lost 0 bases, the J end lost 8 bases, and 19 bases lay between the germline ends. The CDR3 protein is CAWSVRPGQGREKLFF. CDR3 nucleotide sequence: TGTGCCTGGAGTGTACGACCGGGCCAGGGTAGGGAAAAACTGTTTTTT.

This chain joins TRBV27 and TRBJ2-5; 9 bases line up with TRBD2. The CDR3 is made up of 18 amino acids. Germline assignment: CDR1 MNHEY and CDR2 SMNVEV (reference sequence). V trimming: 4 bases; J trimming: 2 bases; junction bases outside the gene matches: 14. This chain's CDR3 is CASSSTSGSAYPQETQYF. The CDR3 nucleotides read TGTGCCAGCAGTTCTACTAGCGGGTCAGCCTACCCTCAAGAGACCCAGTACTTC.